What follows describes a single T cell receptor (beta chain). As yet, its antigen is unknown. The CDR3 consists of 13 residues. Germline V CDR1 and CDR2: SQVTM, ANQGSEA. Germline trimming cut 4 bases from V and 7 bases from J; bases unmatched to any gene: 7. Reverse transcription of extracted RNA yielded cDNA, which provided the sequencing template. Sequencing was performed with immunoSEQ multiplex PCR; in TCRdb, only in-frame clones are kept and a portion is missing. This table holds roughly 120,000 clones, less than 45% found once. This specimen comes from a study of CD8+ T cells in alopecia areata. Across the study: Patients received oral tofacitinib, 5 to 10 mg twice daily, for moderate-to-severe alopecia areata. Study outcomes and limitations: Higher clonality and more expanded CD8+ clones appeared in lesional than normal scalp.

The chain joins TRBV29-1 to TRBJ2-1; 7 bases are shared with TRBD1. The clonotype comes from a human donor with alopecia areata. Sequencing was performed on CD4+ T cells sorted from blood. DNA of the CDR3: TGCAGCGTTGGAGTTAACAGGGGTAATGAGCAGTTCTTC. It is translated as CSVGVNRGNEQFF.